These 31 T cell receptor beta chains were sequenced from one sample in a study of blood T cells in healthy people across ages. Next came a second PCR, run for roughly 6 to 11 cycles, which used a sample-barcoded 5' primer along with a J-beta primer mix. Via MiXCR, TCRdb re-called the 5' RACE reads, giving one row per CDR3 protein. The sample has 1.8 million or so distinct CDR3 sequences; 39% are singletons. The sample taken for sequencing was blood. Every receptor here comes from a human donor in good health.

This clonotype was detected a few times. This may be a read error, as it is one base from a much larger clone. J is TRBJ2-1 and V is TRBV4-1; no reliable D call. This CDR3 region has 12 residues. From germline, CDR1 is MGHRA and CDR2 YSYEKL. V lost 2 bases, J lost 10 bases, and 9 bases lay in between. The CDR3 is CASSQPVGEQFF. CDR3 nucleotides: TGCGCCAGCAGCCAACCGGTTGGGGAGCAGTTCTTC.

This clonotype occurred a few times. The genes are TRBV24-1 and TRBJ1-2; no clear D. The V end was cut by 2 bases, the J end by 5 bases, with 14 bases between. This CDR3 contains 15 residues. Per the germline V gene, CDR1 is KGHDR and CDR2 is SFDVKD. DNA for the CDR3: TGTGCCACCAGTGATTCAGGACCTTCAAGTTATGGCTACACCTTC. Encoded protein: CATSDSGPSSYGYTF.

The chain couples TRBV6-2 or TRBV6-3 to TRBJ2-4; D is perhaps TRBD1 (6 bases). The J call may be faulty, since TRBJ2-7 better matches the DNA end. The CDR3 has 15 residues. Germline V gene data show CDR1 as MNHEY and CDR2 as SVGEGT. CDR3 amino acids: CASSSPFRGEDEQYF. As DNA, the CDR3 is TGTGCCAGCAGTTCCCCCTTCAGGGGTGAGGACGAGCAGTACTTC.

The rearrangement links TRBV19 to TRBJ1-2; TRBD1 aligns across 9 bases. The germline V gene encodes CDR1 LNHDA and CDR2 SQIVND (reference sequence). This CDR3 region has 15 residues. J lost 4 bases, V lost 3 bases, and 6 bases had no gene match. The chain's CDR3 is CASSMGQGGLYGYTF. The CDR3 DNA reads TGTGCCAGTAGTATGGGACAGGGAGGCCTCTATGGCTACACCTTC.

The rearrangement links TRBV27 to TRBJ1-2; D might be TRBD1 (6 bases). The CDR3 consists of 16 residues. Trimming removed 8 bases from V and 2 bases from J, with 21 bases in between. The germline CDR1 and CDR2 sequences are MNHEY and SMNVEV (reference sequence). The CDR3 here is CASWGLKQGSNYGYTF. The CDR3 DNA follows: TGTGCCAGCTGGGGTCTAAAACAGGGTTCCAACTATGGCTACACCTTC.

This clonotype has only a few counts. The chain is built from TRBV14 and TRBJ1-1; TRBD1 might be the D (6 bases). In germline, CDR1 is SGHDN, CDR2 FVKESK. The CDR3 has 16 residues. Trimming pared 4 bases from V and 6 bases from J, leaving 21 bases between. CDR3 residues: CASSRLGGRGIAEAFF. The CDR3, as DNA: TGTGCCAGCAGCCGCCTAGGAGGCAGGGGTATCGCTGAAGCTTTCTTT.

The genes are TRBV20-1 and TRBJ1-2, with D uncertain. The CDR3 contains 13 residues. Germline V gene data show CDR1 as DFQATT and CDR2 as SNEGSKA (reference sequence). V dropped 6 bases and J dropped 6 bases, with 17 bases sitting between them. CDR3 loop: CSAQQRALDGYTF. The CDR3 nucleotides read TGCAGTGCGCAGCAGAGGGCATTGGATGGCTACACCTTC.

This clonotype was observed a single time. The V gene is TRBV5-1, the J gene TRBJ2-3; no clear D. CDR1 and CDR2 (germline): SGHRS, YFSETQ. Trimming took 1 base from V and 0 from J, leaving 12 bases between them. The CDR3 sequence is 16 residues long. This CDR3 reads CASSLLPDPSTDTQYF. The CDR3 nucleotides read TGCGCCAGCAGCTTGTTACCGGATCCTAGCACAGATACGCAGTATTTT.

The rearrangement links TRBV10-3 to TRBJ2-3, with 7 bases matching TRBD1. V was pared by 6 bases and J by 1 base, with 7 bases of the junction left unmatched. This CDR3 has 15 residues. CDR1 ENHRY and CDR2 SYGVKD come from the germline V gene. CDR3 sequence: CAISDRVRGTDTQYF. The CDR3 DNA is TGTGCCATCAGCGACAGGGTAAGGGGCACAGATACGCAGTATTTT.

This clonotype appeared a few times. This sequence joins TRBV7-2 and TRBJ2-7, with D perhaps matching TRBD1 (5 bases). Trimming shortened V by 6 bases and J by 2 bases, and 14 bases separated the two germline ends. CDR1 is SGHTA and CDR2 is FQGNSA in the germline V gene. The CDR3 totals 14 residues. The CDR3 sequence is CASSSERGPYEQYF. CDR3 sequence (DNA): TGTGCCAGCAGTTCTGAAAGGGGTCCCTACGAGCAGTACTTC.

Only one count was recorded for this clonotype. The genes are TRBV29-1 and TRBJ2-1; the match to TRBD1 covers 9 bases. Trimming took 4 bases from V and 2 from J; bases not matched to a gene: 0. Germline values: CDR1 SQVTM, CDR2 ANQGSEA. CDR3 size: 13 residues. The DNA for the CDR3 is TGCAGCGTTGGGACAGGGGCCTACAATGAGCAGTTCTTC. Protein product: CSVGTGAYNEQFF.

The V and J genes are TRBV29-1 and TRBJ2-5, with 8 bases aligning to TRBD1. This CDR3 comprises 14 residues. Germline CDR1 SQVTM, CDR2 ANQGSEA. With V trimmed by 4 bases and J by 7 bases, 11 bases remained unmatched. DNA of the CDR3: TGCAGCGTTGGGATGGGACAGGTCATGGGGACCCAGTACTTC. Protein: CSVGMGQVMGTQYF.

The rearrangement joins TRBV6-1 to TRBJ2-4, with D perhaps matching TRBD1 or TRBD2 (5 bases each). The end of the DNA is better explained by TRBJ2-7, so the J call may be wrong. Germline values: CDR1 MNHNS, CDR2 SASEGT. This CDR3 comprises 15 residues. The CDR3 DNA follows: TGTGCCAGCAGTGAAGATACGGGACGGCAATACGAGCAGTACTTC. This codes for CASSEDTGRQYEQYF.

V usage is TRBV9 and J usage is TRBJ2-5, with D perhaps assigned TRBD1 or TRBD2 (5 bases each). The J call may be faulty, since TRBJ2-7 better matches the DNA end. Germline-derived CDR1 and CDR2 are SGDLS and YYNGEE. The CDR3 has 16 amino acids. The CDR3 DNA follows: TGTGCCAGCCCCATAGCAGAGGGGCTGACACCCAACGAGCAGTACTTC. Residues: CASPIAEGLTPNEQYF.

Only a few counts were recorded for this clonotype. Here the CDR3 DNA reads TGCAGCGTTCTAGGGTTCAGCACAGATACGCAGTATTTT. Protein sequence: CSVLGFSTDTQYF. The chain recombines TRBV29-1 with TRBJ2-3; the D is unclear. V was clipped by 5 bases and J by 0 bases, with 9 bases between them. CDR1 and CDR2 (germline): SQVTM, ANQGSEA. CDR3 size: 13 residues.

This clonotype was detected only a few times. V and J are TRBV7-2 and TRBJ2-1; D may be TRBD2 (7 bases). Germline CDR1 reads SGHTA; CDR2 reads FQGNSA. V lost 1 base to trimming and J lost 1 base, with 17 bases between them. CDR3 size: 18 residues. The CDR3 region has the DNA TGTGCCAGCAGCTTAGGTTTCGGGGGGCGACAATCCTACAATGAGCAGTTCTTC. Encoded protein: CASSLGFGGRQSYNEQFF.

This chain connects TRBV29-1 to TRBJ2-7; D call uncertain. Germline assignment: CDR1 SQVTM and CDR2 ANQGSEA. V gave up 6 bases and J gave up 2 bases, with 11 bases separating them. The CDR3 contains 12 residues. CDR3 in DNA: TGCAGCGTGTCGGCCAGCCCCTACGAGCAGTACTTC. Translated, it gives CSVSASPYEQYF.

The CDR3 reads CASSLGQAFWEPLHF. Here the CDR3 DNA reads TGTGCCAGCAGCTTAGGACAGGCATTCTGGGAGCCCCTCCACTTT. The chain recombines TRBV7-2 with TRBJ1-6, with TRBD1 as a possible D gene (6 bases). The germline CDR1 and CDR2 sequences are SGHTA and FQGNSA. The V end lost 1 base, the J end lost 13 bases, and 17 bases lay between the germline ends. The CDR3 extends over 15 amino acids.

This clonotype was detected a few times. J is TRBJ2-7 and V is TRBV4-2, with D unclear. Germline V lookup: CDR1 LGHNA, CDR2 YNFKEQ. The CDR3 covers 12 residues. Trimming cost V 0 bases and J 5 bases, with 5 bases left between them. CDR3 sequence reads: CASSQDRHEQYF. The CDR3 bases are TGTGCCAGCAGCCAAGATAGACACGAGCAGTACTTC.

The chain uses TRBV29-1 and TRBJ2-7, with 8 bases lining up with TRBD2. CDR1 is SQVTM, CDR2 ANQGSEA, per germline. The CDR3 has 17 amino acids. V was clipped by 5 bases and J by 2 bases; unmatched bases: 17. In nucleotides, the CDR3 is TGCAGCGTTAAAAACCCGCTGGGCGGGGGGTTCCCCTACGAGCAGTACTTC. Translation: CSVKNPLGGGFPYEQYF.

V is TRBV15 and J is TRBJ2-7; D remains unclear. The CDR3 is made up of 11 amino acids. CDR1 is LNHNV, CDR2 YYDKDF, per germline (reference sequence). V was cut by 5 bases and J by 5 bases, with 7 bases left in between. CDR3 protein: CATSDSDEQYF. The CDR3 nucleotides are TGTGCCACCAGCGATTCGGACGAGCAGTACTTC.

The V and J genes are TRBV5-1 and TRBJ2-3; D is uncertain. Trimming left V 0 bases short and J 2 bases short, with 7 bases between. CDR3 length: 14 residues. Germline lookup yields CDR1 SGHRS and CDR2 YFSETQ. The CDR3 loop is CASSLVKYTDTQYF. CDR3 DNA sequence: TGCGCCAGCAGCTTGGTCAAATACACAGATACGCAGTATTTT.

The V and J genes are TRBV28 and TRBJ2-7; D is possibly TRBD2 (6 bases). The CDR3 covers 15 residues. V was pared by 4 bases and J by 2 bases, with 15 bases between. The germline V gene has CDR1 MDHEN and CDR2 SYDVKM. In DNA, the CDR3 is TGTGCCAGCAGTTACCGGGAGAATCTCCCCTACGAGCAGTACTTC. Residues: CASSYRENLPYEQYF.

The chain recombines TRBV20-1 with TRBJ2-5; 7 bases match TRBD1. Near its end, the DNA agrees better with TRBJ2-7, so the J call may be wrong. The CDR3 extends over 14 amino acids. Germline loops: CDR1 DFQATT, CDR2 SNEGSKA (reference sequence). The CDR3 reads CSATWTGTGYEQYF. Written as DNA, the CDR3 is TGCAGTGCTACATGGACAGGTACAGGCTACGAGCAGTACTTC.

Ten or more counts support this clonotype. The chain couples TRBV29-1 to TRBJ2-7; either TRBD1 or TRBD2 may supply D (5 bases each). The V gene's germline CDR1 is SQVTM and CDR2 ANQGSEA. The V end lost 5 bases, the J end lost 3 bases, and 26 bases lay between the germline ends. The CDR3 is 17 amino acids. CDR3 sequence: CSVILGEFGAERYEQYF. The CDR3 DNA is TGCAGCGTTATATTAGGGGAATTCGGGGCAGAGCGCTACGAGCAGTACTTC.

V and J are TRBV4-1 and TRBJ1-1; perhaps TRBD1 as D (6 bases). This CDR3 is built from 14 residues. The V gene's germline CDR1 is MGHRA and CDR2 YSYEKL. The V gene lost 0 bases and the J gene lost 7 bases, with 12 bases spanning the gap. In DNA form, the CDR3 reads TGCGCCAGCAGCCAAGAAGAACTCAGGGGTGAAGCTTTCTTT. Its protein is CASSQEELRGEAFF.

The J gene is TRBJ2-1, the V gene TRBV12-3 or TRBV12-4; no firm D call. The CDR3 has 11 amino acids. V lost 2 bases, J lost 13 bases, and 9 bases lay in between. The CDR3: CASSLQDAQFF. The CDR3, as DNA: TGTGCCAGCAGTTTACAGGATGCTCAGTTCTTC.

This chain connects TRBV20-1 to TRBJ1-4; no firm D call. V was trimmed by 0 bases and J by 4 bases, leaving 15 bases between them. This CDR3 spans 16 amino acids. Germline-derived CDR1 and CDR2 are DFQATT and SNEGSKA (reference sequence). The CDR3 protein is CSARDLFGQINEKLFF. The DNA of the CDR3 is TGCAGTGCTAGAGATCTCTTCGGGCAGATTAATGAAAAACTGTTTTTT.

CDR3 in amino acids: CASDSGTGFSVEQFF. The CDR3 bases are TGCGCCAGCGACTCCGGGACAGGGTTTTCGGTTGAGCAGTTCTTC. The chain couples TRBV5-1 to TRBJ2-1; 9 bases are a match to TRBD1. CDR1 and CDR2 from the germline V gene are SGHRS and YFSETQ. The CDR3 contains 15 residues. The J segment lost 9 bases and the V segment lost 7 bases, leaving 14 bases of the junction unmatched.

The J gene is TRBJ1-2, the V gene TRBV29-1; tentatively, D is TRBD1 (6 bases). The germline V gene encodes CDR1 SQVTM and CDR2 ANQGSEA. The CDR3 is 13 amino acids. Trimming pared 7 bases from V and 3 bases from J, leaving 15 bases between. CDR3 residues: CSAEQGTDYGYTF. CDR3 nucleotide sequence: TGCAGCGCCGAGCAGGGGACCGACTATGGCTACACCTTC.

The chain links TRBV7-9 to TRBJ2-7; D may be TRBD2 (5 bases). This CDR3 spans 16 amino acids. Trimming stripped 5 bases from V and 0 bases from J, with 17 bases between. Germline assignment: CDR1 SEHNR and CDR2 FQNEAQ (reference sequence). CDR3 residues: CASSALGAGHSYEQYF. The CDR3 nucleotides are TGTGCCAGCAGCGCGCTCGGTGCGGGCCACTCCTACGAGCAGTACTTC. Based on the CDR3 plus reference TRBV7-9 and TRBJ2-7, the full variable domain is DTGVSQNPRHKITKRGQNVTFRCDPISEHNRLYWYRQTLGQGPEFLTYFQNEAQLEKSRLLSDRFSAERPKGSFSTLEIQRTEQGDSAMYLCASSALGAGHSYEQYFGPGTRLTVT.